This TCR beta chain was sequenced for a study of blood T cell repertoires in COVID-19. Study summary: COVID-19 samples collected from the United States, Italy and Spain covered acute and convalescent phases.

Method: immunoSEQ multiplex PCR; TCRdb's copy keeps in-frame clones and lacks some. The sample records around 160,000 clones, over 75% being singletons. This CDR3 comprises 15 residues. Trimming removed 1 base from V and 6 bases from J; junction bases left unmatched: 5. Looked up from germline, CDR1 is LGHNA and CDR2 is YNFKEQ. The V call is TRBV4-2, the J call TRBJ1-5, with 8 bases fitting TRBD1. The sample comprised peripheral blood. The sequence derives from a woman aged 60 to 75 with COVID-19, enrolled during active disease. CDR3 DNA: TGTGCCAGCAGCCAAGTGACAGGGGTTCCTCAGCCCCAGCATTTT. Amino acid sequence: CASSQVTGVPQPQHF.